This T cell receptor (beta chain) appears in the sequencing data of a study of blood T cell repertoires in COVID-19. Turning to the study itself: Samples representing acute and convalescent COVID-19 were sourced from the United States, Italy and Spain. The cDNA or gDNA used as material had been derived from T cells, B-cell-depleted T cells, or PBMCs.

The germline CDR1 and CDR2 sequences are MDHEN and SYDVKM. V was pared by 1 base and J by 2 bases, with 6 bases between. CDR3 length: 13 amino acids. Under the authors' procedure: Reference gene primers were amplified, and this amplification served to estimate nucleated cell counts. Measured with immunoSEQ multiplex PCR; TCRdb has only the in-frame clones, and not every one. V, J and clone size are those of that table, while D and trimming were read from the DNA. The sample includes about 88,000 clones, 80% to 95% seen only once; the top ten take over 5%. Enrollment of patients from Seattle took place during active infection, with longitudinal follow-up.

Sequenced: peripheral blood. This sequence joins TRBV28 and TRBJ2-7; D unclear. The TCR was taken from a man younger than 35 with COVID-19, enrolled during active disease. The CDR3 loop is CASSLSETYEQYF. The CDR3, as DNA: TGTGCCAGCAGTTTATCAGAAACCTACGAGCAGTACTTC.